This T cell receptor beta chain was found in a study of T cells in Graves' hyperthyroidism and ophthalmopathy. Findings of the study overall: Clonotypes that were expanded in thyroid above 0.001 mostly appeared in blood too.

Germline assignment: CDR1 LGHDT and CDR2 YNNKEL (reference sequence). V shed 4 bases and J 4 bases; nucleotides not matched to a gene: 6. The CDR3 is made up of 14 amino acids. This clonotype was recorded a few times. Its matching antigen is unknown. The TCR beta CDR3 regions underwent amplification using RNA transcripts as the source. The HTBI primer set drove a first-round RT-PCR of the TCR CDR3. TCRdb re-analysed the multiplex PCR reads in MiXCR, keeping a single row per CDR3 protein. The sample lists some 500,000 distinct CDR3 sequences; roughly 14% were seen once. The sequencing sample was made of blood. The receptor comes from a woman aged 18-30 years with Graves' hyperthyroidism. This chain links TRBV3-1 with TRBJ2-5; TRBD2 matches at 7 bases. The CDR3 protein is CASSPGLSGETQYF. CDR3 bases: TGTGCCAGCAGCCCGGGACTATCTGGAGAGACCCAGTACTTC.